The TCR beta chain under discussion was sequenced for a study of blood T cell repertoires in COVID-19 (dated by TCRdb to 2018 to 2021). About the investigation overall: Samples from collaborators originated in the United States, Italy and Spain and spanned both the acute and convalescent phases of COVID-19. The material from the prospective study consisted of cDNA or gDNA derived from T cells, B-cell-depleted T cells, or PBMCs. Subjects who had been exposed to COVID-19, were actively infected with it, or had recovered from it provided the deeply sampled blood TCRbeta repertoires that made up the dataset. The repertoires were released in a freely available public database intended as a resource for research on the immune response to SARS-CoV-2. Samples came from the ongoing ImmuneRACE study (first 160 participants) plus 1,254 subjects from 6 global collaborators. A de-identified subject ID, COVID-19 status, age in years and sex were almost always included in the sample metadata. HLA class I and class II types, where available, came from metadata supplied by the sample provider rather than from assay-based typing. The investigation overall reported the following: The amount of clinical and demographic metadata varied by source and participant and was provided uncurated.

The CDR3 runs 16 residues from the cysteine to the phenylalanine. The CDR3 DNA has 48 bases and is translated from base 1. Trimming removed 1 base from V and 7 bases from J, leaving 20 bases between the germline ends. Per the germline V gene, SGHVS is the CDR1 and FNYEAQ is the CDR2. TCRbeta CDR3 regions were amplified from genomic DNA by means of the immunoSEQ Assay, a bias-controlled multiplex PCR. As for the original processing: Nucleated cell counts per sample were estimated from amplification of reference gene primers within the assay. Sequence reads were collapsed and filtered to measure the absolute abundance of every unique TCRbeta CDR3 rearrangement. For each sample, productive Simpson clonality was calculated as the square root of Simpson's diversity index across productive rearrangements. The source is immuneACCESS, and TCRdb retained only in-frame sequences with V and J called. Part of the clones is not carried over; for the studies checked, unresolved V genes explain less than half of this, and the remainder is unexplained. Clone size and the V and J calls come from that table; the DNA yielded D and trimming. A total of 160,000 or so clones appear in this sample, approximately 90% of them only once. The biggest ten clones account for approximately 4.1% of the sample.

A second Seattle source provided samples from volunteer blood donors who had recovered from COVID-19. Each collaborating institution followed its own protocols to collect whole blood in K2EDTA tubes. For TCRbeta analysis, collaborators shipped samples in one of three forms: frozen whole blood, isolated PBMCs, or DNA extracted from either of those sample types. Comment on this clone: Its antigen remains unidentified. No qualities accompany the bases; no much larger clone lies one base away.

This receptor was taken from a woman aged 60-75 years who had recovered from COVID-19. The chain uses TRBV7-6 and TRBJ2-7; TRBD2 is a weak D gene call, 6 bases matching. Sample: peripheral blood. In nucleotide form, the sequence is TGTGCCAGCAGCTTAGAGCTTCCCGGGGTAGGGACTGAGCAGTACTTC. Translated, it reads CASSLELPGVGTEQYF. When the CDR3 is completed using the reference TRBV7-6 and TRBJ2-7 genes on either side, the full variable domain is GAGVSQSPRYKVTKRGQDVALRCDPISGHVSLYWYRQALGQGPEFLTYFNYEAQQDKSGLPNDRFSAERPEGSISTLTIQRTEQRDSAMYRCASSLELPGVGTEQYFGPGTRLTVT.